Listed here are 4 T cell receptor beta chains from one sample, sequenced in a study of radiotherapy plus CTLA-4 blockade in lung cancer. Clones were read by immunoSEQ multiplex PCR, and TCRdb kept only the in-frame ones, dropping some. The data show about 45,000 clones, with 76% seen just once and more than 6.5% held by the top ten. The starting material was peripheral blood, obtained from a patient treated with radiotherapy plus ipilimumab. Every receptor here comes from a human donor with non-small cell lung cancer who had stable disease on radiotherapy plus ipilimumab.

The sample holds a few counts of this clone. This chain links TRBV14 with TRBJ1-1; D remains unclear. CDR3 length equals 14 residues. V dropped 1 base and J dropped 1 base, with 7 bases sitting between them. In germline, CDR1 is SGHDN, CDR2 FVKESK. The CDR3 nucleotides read TGTGCCAGCAGCCAAGTGATAGGGAACACTGAAGCTTTCTTT. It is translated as CASSQVIGNTEAFF.

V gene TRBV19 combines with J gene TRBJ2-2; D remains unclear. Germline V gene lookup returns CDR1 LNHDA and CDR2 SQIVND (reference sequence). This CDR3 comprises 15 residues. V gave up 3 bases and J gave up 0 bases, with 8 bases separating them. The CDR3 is CASSISPPNTGELFF. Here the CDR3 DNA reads TGTGCCAGTAGTATCTCGCCCCCGAACACCGGGGAGCTGTTTTTT.

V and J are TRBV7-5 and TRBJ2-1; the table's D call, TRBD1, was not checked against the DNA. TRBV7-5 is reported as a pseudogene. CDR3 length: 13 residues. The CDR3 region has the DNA TGTGTCAGAAGCCCCGGACAGGTCAATGAGCAGTTCTTC. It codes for CVRSPGQVNEQFF.

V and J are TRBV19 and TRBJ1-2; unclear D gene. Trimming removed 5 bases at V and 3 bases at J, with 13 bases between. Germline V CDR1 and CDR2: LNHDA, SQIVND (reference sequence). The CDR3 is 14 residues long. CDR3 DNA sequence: TGTGCCAGTAGTTTTCAGGTCAAGGACTATGGCTACACCTTC. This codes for CASSFQVKDYGYTF. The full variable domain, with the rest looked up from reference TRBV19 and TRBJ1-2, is DGGITQSPKYLFRKEGQNVTLSCEQNLNHDAMYWYRQDPGQGLRLIYYSQIVNDFQKGDIAEGYSVSREKKESFPLTVTSAQKNPTAFYLCASSFQVKDYGYTFGSGTRLTVV.